Sequencing of this T cell receptor (beta chain) was carried out in a study of CD8+ T cells in alopecia areata. The overall study: Tofacitinib administration to treated patients was oral, at 5 to 10 mg twice daily. Treatment with tofacitinib (6 to 18 months) was followed by 6 months off drug.

cDNA serving as the sequencing template came from extracted, reverse transcribed RNA. The method was immunoSEQ multiplex PCR; TCRdb's version includes in-frame clones alone and lacks a portion of them. Here the sample spans about 13,000 clones, approximately 50% being singletons. Collection of lesional scalp punch biopsies and peripheral blood was performed in alopecia areata patients. Study-wide points: Normal skin's resident alphabeta T cells are sequenced alongside lesional scalp T cells. Clonality exceeded that of normal scalp in lesional scalp, most notably in alopecia totalis/universalis.

A remark on this clone: Its target is unknown.

Unmatched junction bases numbered 0, after V lost 0 bases and J lost 4 bases. The germline gives CDR1 GTSNPN, CDR2 SVGIG (reference sequence). The CDR3 sequence is 14 residues long. The chain recombines TRBV30 with TRBJ2-3; 11 bases line up with TRBD2. This specimen was skin, taken at week 0. This TCR came from a human donor with alopecia areata. The CDR3 sequence is CAWSVLAGADTQYF. CDR3 bases: TGTGCCTGGAGTGTACTAGCGGGGGCAGATACGCAGTATTTT.